This T cell receptor beta chain was retrieved from a study of T cell responses to AZD1222 COVID-19 vaccine. Overall study findings and caveats: Two AZD1222 doses significantly raised spike-specific TCR breadth and depth over controls. Females outnumbered males among donors, who were mostly white British; clonal diversity was possibly underestimated. Targets within unmutated variant regions were reportedly found for nearly half of spike-specific TCRs.

Samples with a second dose at about 4 or about 12 weeks were pooled together. Germline CDR1 reads SEHNR; CDR2 reads FQNEAQ (reference sequence). V lost 5 bases and J lost 5; bases outside the gene matches: 9. This CDR3 is 15 amino acids long. Method: immunoSEQ multiplex PCR; TCRdb's copy keeps in-frame clones and lacks some. This sample has approximately 150,000 clones, with approximately 92% found just once. As to this clone: Its antigen remains unknown.

This receptor was obtained from an adult who received the AZD1222 COVID-19 vaccine. The sample consisted of peripheral blood, taken 28 days after the second AZD1222 dose. The chain combines TRBV7-9 with TRBJ1-1; 9 nucleotides align to TRBD1. The DNA for the CDR3 is TGTGCCAGCAGCGTCGGGACAGGGAGATGGACTGAAGCTTTCTTT. Translation: CASSVGTGRWTEAFF.